A single sample is the source of the 23 T cell receptor beta chains below, sequenced in a study of siplizumab effects on memory and regulatory T cells. Using immunoSEQ multiplex PCR, the repertoire was profiled, and TCRdb retains in-frame clones only, with some absent. In the table there are roughly 60,000 clones, over 85% of which are singletons. Sequenced material: CD8+ T cells sorted from blood. The receptors originated from a human donor in good health.

The chain carries TRBV10-3 and TRBJ2-7; TRBD2 matches 9 bases. The J segment lost 4 bases and the V segment lost 10 bases, leaving 11 bases of the junction unmatched. CDR1 and CDR2 from the germline V gene are ENHRY and SYGVKD. The CDR3 is 14 residues long. In DNA form, the CDR3 reads TGTGCCACCGACTCTAGAGCGGGAGGTTACGAGCAGTACTTC. Amino acids: CATDSRAGGYEQYF.

The CDR3 sequence: CASSLKHGTEAFF. The CDR3 nucleotides read TGTGCCAGCAGCTTAAAACACGGCACTGAAGCTTTCTTT. The chain is built from TRBV5-6 and TRBJ1-1; D ambiguous. Per germline, CDR1 SGHDT and CDR2 YYEEEE. The CDR3 consists of 13 residues. V lost 2 bases and J 4 bases, leaving 9 bases between the germline ends.

The rearrangement links TRBV9 to TRBJ2-1, with 11 bases fitting TRBD2. Germline-derived CDR1 and CDR2 are SGDLS and YYNGEE. The CDR3 spans 17 residues. Trimming took 4 bases from V and 1 from J; bases not matched to a gene: 7. CDR3 DNA sequence: TGTGCCAGCAGCACCCCAACTAGCGGGAGTTCCTACAATGAGCAGTTCTTC. This codes for CASSTPTSGSSYNEQFF.

The rearrangement uses TRBV25-1 and TRBJ2-1; the D is unclear. The CDR3 sequence is 15 residues long. The ends were cut back, 2 bases at V and 2 bases at J, with 10 bases in the middle. The germline V gene encodes CDR1 MGHDK and CDR2 SYGVNS. The chain's CDR3 is CASSEMYAPYNEQFF. CDR3 bases: TGTGCCAGCAGTGAAATGTATGCGCCCTACAATGAGCAGTTCTTC.

The genes are TRBV11-2 and TRBJ2-3; D uncertain. The V and J ends lost 5 bases and 5 bases respectively, with 5 bases between them. The CDR3 extends over 11 amino acids. From germline, CDR1 is SGHAT and CDR2 FQNNGV. Here the CDR3 reads CASSELDTQYF. The CDR3, as DNA: TGTGCCAGCAGCGAGTTAGATACGCAGTATTTT.

The chain combines TRBV5-1 with TRBJ2-7; 8 bases are a match to TRBD1. The V segment lost 0 bases and the J segment 1 base; nucleotides outside the gene matches: 3. Per germline, CDR1 SGHRS and CDR2 YFSETQ. The CDR3 has 15 amino acids. CDR3 in amino acids: CASSLGQGFSYEQYF. DNA for the CDR3: TGCGCCAGCAGCTTGGGACAGGGGTTTTCCTACGAGCAGTACTTC.

The chain couples TRBV19 to TRBJ2-7; TRBD1 is a possible D gene (6 bases). The V gene's germline CDR1 is LNHDA and CDR2 SQIVND (reference sequence). V lost 3 bases and J 4 bases, leaving 16 bases between the germline ends. This CDR3 is built from 15 residues. The DNA for the CDR3 is TGTGCCAGTAGTATTGGCCGCGGCAGGGGATACGAGCAGTACTTC. Protein product: CASSIGRGRGYEQYF. Looking up the rest from reference TRBV19 and TRBJ2-7 gives the full variable domain: DGGITQSPKYLFRKEGQNVTLSCEQNLNHDAMYWYRQDPGQGLRLIYYSQIVNDFQKGDIAEGYSVSREKKESFPLTVTSAQKNPTAFYLCASSIGRGRGYEQYFGPGTRLTVT.

The V and J genes are TRBV27 and TRBJ2-2; D is undetermined. Germline CDR1 and CDR2: MNHEY and SMNVEV (reference sequence). Deletions cut 2 bases from V and 6 bases from J, with 7 bases between. This CDR3 comprises 13 residues. The chain's CDR3 is CASSLTGSGELFF. The CDR3 DNA reads TGTGCCAGCAGTTTAACCGGGTCCGGGGAGCTGTTTTTT.

This chain uses TRBV15 with TRBJ2-2; D unclear. Trimming left V 0 bases short and J 7 bases short, with 9 bases between. The CDR3 totals 14 residues. Looked up from germline, CDR1 is LNHNV and CDR2 is YYDKDF (reference sequence). Written as DNA, the CDR3 is TGTGCCACCAGCAGAGATTTAGGTGGCGGGGAGCTGTTTTTT. It codes for CATSRDLGGGELFF.

The V call is TRBV5-1, the J call TRBJ1-1; D ambiguous. Between the trimmed V and J ends, which lost 0 bases and 3 bases, there was a span of 21 bases. The CDR3 totals 18 residues. In germline, CDR1 is SGHRS, CDR2 YFSETQ. The chain's CDR3 is CASSLGTREGSFDTEAFF. CDR3 bases: TGCGCCAGCAGCTTGGGTACCCGGGAGGGATCCTTTGACACTGAAGCTTTCTTT.

The chain employs TRBV7-9 and TRBJ2-3; 8 nucleotides agree with TRBD1. The germline V gene encodes CDR1 SEHNR and CDR2 FQNEAQ (reference sequence). V shed 5 bases, J shed 1 base, and the junction held 17 bases outside the gene matches. The CDR3 has 19 amino acids. The CDR3 here is CASSLTGDGTGEGTDTQYF. Written as DNA, the CDR3 is TGTGCCAGCAGCCTGACAGGGGACGGAACGGGAGAGGGCACAGATACGCAGTATTTT.

The J gene is TRBJ2-3, the V gene TRBV5-5; 8 bases are shared with TRBD1. J was trimmed by 5 bases and V by 0 bases; bases with no gene match: 5. Per germline, CDR1 SGHKS and CDR2 YYEKEE (reference sequence). The CDR3 spans 15 residues. CDR3 sequence (DNA): TGTGCCAGCAGCTTGGGGGCAGGGGGCAAAGATACGCAGTATTTT. The encoded protein is CASSLGAGGKDTQYF.

This chain links TRBV5-4 with TRBJ2-3; no clear D gene. Germline V lookup: CDR1 SGHNT, CDR2 YYREEE (reference sequence). The CDR3 extends over 13 amino acids. Deletions cut 5 bases from V and 5 bases from J, with 12 bases between. The CDR3 loop reads CASRTTGKDTQYF. Written as DNA, the CDR3 is TGTGCCAGCAGGACGACTGGCAAAGATACGCAGTATTTT.

CDR3 sequence: CAWSVRGEAETQYF. CDR3 nucleotides: TGTGCCTGGAGTGTACGGGGGGAAGCGGAGACCCAGTACTTC. V gene TRBV30 combines with J gene TRBJ2-5, with 7 positions matching TRBD2. The junction had 6 bases not matched to a gene; V was cut back by 0 bases and J by 5 bases. In germline, CDR1 is GTSNPN, CDR2 SVGIG (reference sequence). The CDR3 is 14 amino acids.

The V call is TRBV25-1, the J call TRBJ2-7; D not certain. In germline, CDR1 is MGHDK, CDR2 SYGVNS. This CDR3 contains 14 residues. Trimming took off 0 bases at V and 1 base at J, with 7 bases between the two ends. In DNA, the CDR3 is TGTGCCAGCAGTGAATATTCCAGTTCCTACGAGCAGTACTTC. Its protein is CASSEYSSSYEQYF.

In this sample, this clone turned up a few times. V gene TRBV19 combines with J gene TRBJ2-5; 8 bases agree with TRBD1. Germline V gene data show CDR1 as LNHDA and CDR2 as SQIVND (reference sequence). This CDR3 comprises 12 residues. Trimming removed 9 bases from V and 7 bases from J; junction bases left unmatched: 7. The DNA for the CDR3 is TGTGCCAGGTACCACAGGGGGGCGACCCAGTACTTC. Translation: CARYHRGATQYF. The full variable domain, with the rest looked up from reference TRBV19 and TRBJ2-5, is DGGITQSPKYLFRKEGQNVTLSCEQNLNHDAMYWYRQDPGQGLRLIYYSQIVNDFQKGDIAEGYSVSREKKESFPLTVTSAQKNPTAFYLCARYHRGATQYFGPGTRLLVL.

The rearrangement joins TRBV4-2 to TRBJ2-3, with D uncertain. This CDR3 spans 13 amino acids. CDR1 and CDR2 from the germline V gene are LGHNA and YNFKEQ. V was shortened by 0 bases and J by 5 bases, with 6 bases between the two germline ends. The CDR3 DNA sequence: TGTGCCAGCAGCCAAGAGCCGGTAGATACGCAGTATTTT. Translated: CASSQEPVDTQYF.

The gene calls are TRBV5-4 and TRBJ2-1; 8 nucleotides align to TRBD2. The CDR3 length is 16 residues. V lost 2 bases to trimming and J lost 3 bases; unmatched junction nucleotides: 7. Germline lookup yields CDR1 SGHNT and CDR2 YYREEE (reference sequence). CDR3 amino acids: CASSFGLGGVYNEQFF. Here the CDR3 DNA reads TGTGCCAGCAGCTTCGGACTCGGGGGGGTCTACAATGAGCAGTTCTTC.

The chain links TRBV27 to TRBJ2-7, with 8 bases matching TRBD2. The CDR3 is made up of 14 amino acids. CDR1 MNHEY and CDR2 SMNVEV come from the germline V gene (reference sequence). The V gene end was trimmed by 1 base and the J gene end by 6 bases; junction bases not matched to a gene: 5. This chain's CDR3 is CASSLLASGREQYF. The CDR3 nucleotides read TGTGCCAGCAGTTTATTGGCTAGCGGGCGCGAGCAGTACTTC.

The chain employs TRBV5-4 and TRBJ2-5; 8 bases fit TRBD2. V lost 4 bases and J lost 5; bases outside the gene matches: 7. Germline V lookup: CDR1 SGHNT, CDR2 YYREEE (reference sequence). The CDR3 is 14 residues long. In DNA, the CDR3 is TGTGCCAGCAGCGCCGCGGGGGGCGTGGAGACCCAGTACTTC. Residues: CASSAAGGVETQYF.

The V gene is TRBV28, the J gene TRBJ2-7; 7 bases line up with TRBD2. J gave up 0 bases and V 6 bases, and 8 bases lay outside the gene matches. CDR1 is MDHEN and CDR2 is SYDVKM in the germline V gene. The CDR3 consists of 15 residues. The CDR3 protein is CASSILAFPSYEQYF. CDR3 DNA: TGTGCCAGCAGCATACTAGCGTTCCCCTCCTACGAGCAGTACTTC.

The gene calls are TRBV13 and TRBJ2-7; TRBD2 aligns across 7 bases. The V gene end was trimmed by 0 bases and the J gene end by 5 bases; junction bases not matched to a gene: 4. CDR3 length: 14 residues. From germline, CDR1 is PRHDT and CDR2 FYEKMQ (reference sequence). The CDR3 DNA is TGTGCCAGCAGCTTAGGGACTAGCTTCAACGAGCAGTACTTC. It encodes CASSLGTSFNEQYF.

The chain links TRBV11-2 to TRBJ2-7; 8 positions agree with TRBD2. The CDR3 loop spans 16 amino acids. V was pared by 5 bases and J by 4 bases, with 13 bases of the junction left unmatched. CDR1 and CDR2 from the germline V gene are SGHAT and FQNNGV. CDR3 bases: TGTGCCAGCAGCCCAGGCGGGGGGACAATTACTTACGAGCAGTACTTC. Amino acids: CASSPGGGTITYEQYF.